The next 31 T cell receptor beta chains were all read from a single sample in a study of cytomegalovirus exposure and HLA in healthy donors. 13 Jbeta primers and 60 Vbeta primers were used for the PCR. TCRdb keeps only in-frame clones here, not all; method: immunoSEQ multiplex PCR. Recorded for this sample: about 20,000 clones. The sequenced sample was PBMCs. The receptors shown here come from a man in his sixties in good health and CMV-seropositive.

The rearrangement joins TRBV4-1 to TRBJ1-1, with D maybe TRBD1 (5 bases). The V end lost 4 bases, the J end lost 6 bases, and 18 bases lay between the germline ends. This CDR3 comprises 15 residues. Germline CDR1 and CDR2: MGHRA and YSYEKL. The DNA of the CDR3 is TGCGCCAGCAGCCTATCGTGGGCTGCGGGGGCTGAAGCTTTCTTT. This translates into CASSLSWAAGAEAFF.

Comment on this clone: Other nucleotide sequences in the sample specify the same CDR3. V and J are TRBV29-1 and TRBJ2-7; TRBD1 matches at 12 bases. The CDR3 runs 13 residues. Germline lookup yields CDR1 SQVTM and CDR2 ANQGSEA. Germline trimming cut 6 bases from V and 2 bases from J; bases unmatched to any gene: 2. Here the CDR3 reads CSVGTGGPYEQYF. CDR3 nucleotides: TGCAGCGTCGGGACAGGGGGCCCCTACGAGCAGTACTTC.

The chain employs TRBV4-1 and TRBJ2-6; D is perhaps TRBD1 (6 bases). Germline CDR1 is MGHRA and CDR2 is YSYEKL. This CDR3 is built from 16 residues. The V gene lost 2 bases and the J gene lost 1 base, with 9 bases spanning the gap. This CDR3 reads CASSQNDRSGANVLTF. The DNA for the CDR3 is TGCGCCAGCAGCCAAAATGACAGGTCTGGGGCCAACGTCCTGACTTTC.

The chain has TRBV7-2 and TRBJ2-1; TRBD2 matches 10 bases. Germline CDR1 reads SGHTA; CDR2 reads FQGNSA. The CDR3 has 15 amino acids. Trimming at V came to 1 base and at J to 8 bases, leaving 5 bases not matched to a gene. CDR3 in DNA: TGTGCCAGCAGCTTAGTTAGGACTAGCGGTTATGAGCAGTTCTTC. Its translation is CASSLVRTSGYEQFF.

The V and J genes are TRBV11-2 and TRBJ1-5; no clear D gene. The CDR3 is 15 amino acids. Trimming left V 0 bases short and J 6 bases short, with 12 bases between. CDR1 is SGHAT, CDR2 FQNNGV, per germline. CDR3 coding DNA: TGTGCCAGCAGCTTAGATTACGGGTTTACTCAGCCCCAGCATTTT. It translates to CASSLDYGFTQPQHF. Full variable domain (outside the CDR3, taken from reference TRBV11-2 and TRBJ1-5): EAGVAQSPRYKIIEKRQSVAFWCNPISGHATLYWYQQILGQGPKLLIQFQNNGVVDDSQLPKDRFSAERLKGVDSTLKIQPAKLEDSAVYLCASSLDYGFTQPQHFGDGTRLSIL.

The chain links TRBV4-1 to TRBJ1-4; D gene unclear. In germline, CDR1 is MGHRA, CDR2 YSYEKL. V lost 4 bases, J lost 3 bases, and 12 bases lay in between. The CDR3 totals 15 residues. In nucleotides, the CDR3 is TGCGCCAGCAGCCTAAGCTATACCCCTAATGAAAAACTGTTTTTT. It is translated as CASSLSYTPNEKLFF.

V gene TRBV29-1 combines with J gene TRBJ2-5, with D possibly TRBD2 on 5 matching bases. The CDR3 consists of 16 residues. The germline CDR1 and CDR2 sequences are SQVTM and ANQGSEA. Deletions cut 6 bases from V and 4 bases from J, with 24 bases between. The CDR3 sequence is CSVSHSPSWAGETQYF. CDR3 DNA: TGCAGCGTGTCTCACTCCCCTAGCTGGGCGGGAGAGACCCAGTACTTC.

This rearrangement joins TRBV11-2 to TRBJ2-7; 7 bases fit TRBD2. Germline lookup yields CDR1 SGHAT and CDR2 FQNNGV. J was trimmed by 0 bases and V by 6 bases; bases with no gene match: 8. CDR3 length: 15 amino acids. CDR3 sequence (DNA): TGTGCCAGCAGGTCTGTAGCGGGTACCTCCTACGAGCAGTACTTC. Translated, it gives CASRSVAGTSYEQYF.

The V call is TRBV5-1, the J call TRBJ1-1, with a weak D call TRBD1 (6 bases). Trimming pared 3 bases from V and 11 bases from J, leaving 11 bases between. The CDR3 totals 11 residues. Germline-derived CDR1 and CDR2 are SGHRS and YFSETQ. The CDR3 nucleotides read TGCGCCAGCAGCTCTGCGAGGGGGGCTTTCTTT. Translation: CASSSARGAFF. The full variable domain, in which reference TRBV5-1 and TRBJ1-1 provide the parts outside the CDR3, is KAGVTQTPRYLIKTRGQQVTLSCSPISGHRSVSWYQQTPGQGLQFLFEYFSETQRNKGNFPGRFSGRQFSNSRSEMNVSTLELGDSALYLCASSSARGAFFGQGTRLTVV.

Frequency places this clone as medium-sized. The chain links TRBV13 to TRBJ2-1, with 11 bases aligning to TRBD2. From germline, CDR1 is PRHDT and CDR2 FYEKMQ (reference sequence). Trimming cost V 2 bases and J 8 bases; bases outside gene matches: 5. There are 15 residues in the CDR3. The CDR3 here is CASSLRLAGRDEQFF. The CDR3 region has the DNA TGTGCCAGCAGCTTAAGACTAGCGGGACGGGATGAGCAGTTCTTC.

This chain joins TRBV2 and TRBJ2-7; 11 bases agree with TRBD1. Unmatched junction bases numbered 8, after V lost 6 bases and J lost 4 bases. The CDR3 length is 15 residues. The germline gives CDR1 SNHLY, CDR2 FYNNEI. The CDR3 spells CASSVPGTGGYEQYF. CDR3 DNA sequence: TGTGCCAGCAGCGTACCCGGGACAGGGGGATACGAGCAGTACTTC.

This chain uses TRBV5-1 with TRBJ1-1; TRBD1 aligns across 7 bases. Germline CDR1 and CDR2: SGHRS and YFSETQ. The CDR3 is 15 residues long. The V gene end was trimmed by 5 bases and the J gene end by 3 bases; junction bases not matched to a gene: 10. This CDR3 reads CASREVGGWDTEAFF. CDR3 in DNA: TGCGCCAGCAGGGAGGTAGGGGGCTGGGACACTGAAGCTTTCTTT.

The V call is TRBV5-1, the J call TRBJ1-1; D is unclear. The germline V gene encodes CDR1 SGHRS and CDR2 YFSETQ. The CDR3 has 15 residues. The V end was cut by 5 bases, the J end by 1 base, with 15 bases between. For the CDR3, the DNA is TGCGCCAGCAGTCAGCGGACGCTTGGGAACACTGAAGCTTTCTTT. Amino acids: CASSQRTLGNTEAFF.

The chain carries TRBV30 and TRBJ1-5; 7 bases align to TRBD1. With V trimmed by 2 bases and J by 7 bases, 5 bases remained unmatched. Germline V CDR1 and CDR2: GTSNPN, SVGIG (reference sequence). This CDR3 is 13 amino acids long. The CDR3 sequence: CAWSLTGPQPQHF. The CDR3 bases are TGTGCCTGGAGTCTGACAGGGCCCCAGCCCCAGCATTTT.

The gene calls are TRBV27 and TRBJ2-6; D remains ambiguous. The CDR3 spans 18 residues. Trimming left V 7 bases short and J 0 bases short, with 19 bases between. Germline CDR1 reads MNHEY; CDR2 reads SMNVEV (reference sequence). The chain's CDR3 is CASTRLLAPYSGANVLTF. Written as DNA, the CDR3 is TGTGCCAGCACGCGGCTCCTCGCCCCTTACTCTGGGGCCAACGTCCTGACTTTC.

V is TRBV6-1 and J is TRBJ1-5; 7 bases agree with TRBD1. This CDR3 spans 15 amino acids. J gave up 3 bases and V 3 bases, and 5 bases lay outside the gene matches. Germline CDR1 reads MNHNS; CDR2 reads SASEGT. This chain's CDR3 is CASSDSGGYNQPQHF. The CDR3 region has the DNA TGTGCCAGCAGTGATTCAGGGGGGTACAATCAGCCCCAGCATTTT.

The V and J genes are TRBV30 and TRBJ2-7, with 7 bases identical to TRBD2. V was pared by 7 bases and J by 3 bases, with 3 bases of the junction left unmatched. Germline V gene data show CDR1 as GTSNPN and CDR2 as SVGIG (reference sequence). This CDR3 contains 11 residues. CDR3 bases: TGTGCCTACTCGGGGGGCTACGAGCAGTACTTC. Translation: CAYSGGYEQYF.

This chain's CDR3 is CASSYPTGWDSGELFF. CDR3 nucleotides: TGTGCCAGCAGTTACCCGACAGGGTGGGACTCCGGGGAGCTGTTTTTT. J is TRBJ2-2 and V is TRBV6-6; D is possibly TRBD1 (7 bases). Germline V gives CDR1 MNHNY, CDR2 SVGAGI (reference sequence). Trimming cost V 2 bases and J 6 bases, with 16 bases left between them. This CDR3 comprises 16 residues.

The chain links TRBV25-1 to TRBJ1-1; D might be TRBD1 (5 bases). Germline lookup yields CDR1 MGHDK and CDR2 SYGVNS. The germline V and J ends were trimmed by 5 bases and 3 bases, with 13 bases remaining between them. The CDR3 spans 14 residues. The CDR3 protein is CASSSQHRHTEAFF. The CDR3 DNA follows: TGTGCCAGCAGTAGCCAACACAGGCACACTGAAGCTTTCTTT. The full variable domain, its missing parts supplied by reference TRBV25-1 and TRBJ1-1, is EADIYQTPRYLVIGTGKKITLECSQTMGHDKMYWYQQDPGMELHLIHYSYGVNSTEKGDLSSESTVSRIRTEHFPLTLESARPSHTSQYLCASSSQHRHTEAFFGQGTRLTVV.

CDR3 bases: TGCGCCAGCAGGGACCTAACTAGGAACACCGGGGAGCTGTTTTTT. It translates to CASRDLTRNTGELFF. The V gene is TRBV5-1, the J gene TRBJ2-2, with D perhaps matching TRBD2 (5 bases). The CDR3 totals 15 residues. Germline-derived CDR1 and CDR2 are SGHRS and YFSETQ. V was shortened by 5 bases and J by 1 base, with 12 bases between the two germline ends.

The CDR3 coding sequence is TGTGCCAGCAGCCAAGATAAGGCTAGCCAAGAGACCCAGTACTTC. Translating gives CASSQDKASQETQYF. The rearrangement joins TRBV4-2 to TRBJ2-5; D unclear. The CDR3 sequence is 15 residues long. Trimming took 0 bases from V and 1 from J, leaving 9 bases between them. Per germline, CDR1 LGHNA and CDR2 YNFKEQ.

The gene calls are TRBV10-2 and TRBJ2-1; 7 positions match TRBD1. Germline V gene sequence: CDR1 WSHSY, CDR2 SAAADI. Trimming at V came to 2 bases and at J to 8 bases, leaving 6 bases not matched to a gene. This CDR3 is 14 amino acids long. CDR3 in amino acids: CASSEGQVFDEQFF. As DNA, the CDR3 is TGCGCCAGCAGTGAGGGACAGGTATTCGATGAGCAGTTCTTC.

The chain recombines TRBV28 with TRBJ1-4, with 7 bases aligning to TRBD1. Germline trimming cut 7 bases from V and 8 bases from J; bases unmatched to any gene: 4. Germline V gene sequence: CDR1 MDHEN, CDR2 SYDVKM. The length of the CDR3 is 12 residues. CDR3 amino acids: CASTGGYEKLFF. In nucleotides, the CDR3 is TGTGCCAGCACAGGGGGTTACGAAAAACTGTTTTTT.

CDR3 region: CASSERTQYF. CDR3 coding DNA: TGTGCCAGCAGTGAACGGACCCAGTACTTC. This chain links TRBV6-1 with TRBJ2-5; D call uncertain. V lost 2 bases to trimming and J lost 7 bases, with 2 bases between them. The CDR3 runs 10 residues. Germline V lookup: CDR1 MNHNS, CDR2 SASEGT.

V gene TRBV2 combines with J gene TRBJ1-2, with TRBD1 identical over 7 bases. Germline CDR1 SNHLY, CDR2 FYNNEI. The CDR3 is made up of 15 amino acids. J lost 2 bases, V lost 3 bases, and 6 bases had no gene match. The CDR3 bases are TGTGCCAGCAGTGAGAGACAGGGCGGAAACTATGGCTACACCTTC. Residues: CASSERQGGNYGYTF.

V gene TRBV10-3 combines with J gene TRBJ2-1; a possible D gene is TRBD2 (7 bases). This CDR3 is 14 amino acids long. Trimming shortened V by 4 bases and J by 4 bases, and 11 bases separated the two germline ends. Germline V lookup: CDR1 ENHRY, CDR2 SYGVKD. The CDR3 DNA sequence: TGTGCCATCAGTGGGGGAGGGGGTTACAATGAGCAGTTCTTC. This gives the protein CAISGGGGYNEQFF.

The chain couples TRBV27 to TRBJ1-1, with 8 bases lining up with TRBD1. This CDR3 has 13 amino acids. CDR1 and CDR2 (germline): MNHEY, SMNVEV (reference sequence). Trimming cost V 5 bases and J 5 bases; bases outside gene matches: 4. CDR3 protein: CASSPRGRTEAFF. The CDR3 region has the DNA TGTGCCAGCAGTCCCAGGGGGCGGACTGAAGCTTTCTTT.

J is TRBJ2-1 and V is TRBV19; 9 bases agree with TRBD1. There are 15 residues in the CDR3. Germline assignment: CDR1 LNHDA and CDR2 SQIVND (reference sequence). V lost 7 bases and J lost 7; bases outside the gene matches: 11. The CDR3 loop is CASTDPRDRVNEQFF. The CDR3 region has the DNA TGTGCCAGTACCGACCCCCGGGACAGGGTTAATGAGCAGTTCTTC.

The chain couples TRBV19 to TRBJ1-4, with 9 positions matching TRBD1. V shed 1 base and J 5 bases; nucleotides not matched to a gene: 2. This CDR3 is 15 amino acids long. The germline V gene encodes CDR1 LNHDA and CDR2 SQIVND (reference sequence). The chain's CDR3 is CASSIGDRANEKLFF. The CDR3 DNA reads as TGTGCCAGTAGTATAGGGGACAGGGCGAATGAAAAACTGTTTTTT.

The rearrangement links TRBV4-1 to TRBJ2-1; 7 bases are shared with TRBD2. The ends lost 4 bases at V and 2 bases at J; junction bases unmatched: 8. The CDR3 is made up of 16 amino acids. Per germline, CDR1 MGHRA and CDR2 YSYEKL. For the CDR3, the DNA is TGCGCCAGCAGCCCTCGAGGGGCGGGAGCCTACAATGAGCAGTTCTTC. This gives the protein CASSPRGAGAYNEQFF.

The CDR3 sequence is CASSLEGGTNEKLFF. The DNA of the CDR3 is TGCGCCAGCAGCTTGGAAGGGGGTACTAATGAAAAACTGTTTTTT. This chain connects TRBV5-1 to TRBJ1-4; D may be TRBD1 (6 bases). V was trimmed by 0 bases and J by 2 bases, leaving 8 bases between them. There are 15 residues in the CDR3. Germline CDR1 reads SGHRS; CDR2 reads YFSETQ.